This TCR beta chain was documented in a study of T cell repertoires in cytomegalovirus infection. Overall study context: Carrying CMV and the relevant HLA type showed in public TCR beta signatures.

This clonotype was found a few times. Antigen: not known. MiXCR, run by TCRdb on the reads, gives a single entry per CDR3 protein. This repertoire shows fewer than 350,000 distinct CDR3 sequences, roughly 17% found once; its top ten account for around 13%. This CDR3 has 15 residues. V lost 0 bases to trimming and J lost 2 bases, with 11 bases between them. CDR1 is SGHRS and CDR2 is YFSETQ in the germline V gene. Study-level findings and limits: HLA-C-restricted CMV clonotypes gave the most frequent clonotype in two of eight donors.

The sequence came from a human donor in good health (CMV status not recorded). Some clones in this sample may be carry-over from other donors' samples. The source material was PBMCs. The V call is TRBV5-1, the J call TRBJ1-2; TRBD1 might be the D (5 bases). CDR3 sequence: CASSLAGAQNYGYTF. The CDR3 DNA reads TGCGCCAGCAGCTTGGCCGGGGCCCAAAACTATGGCTACACCTTC. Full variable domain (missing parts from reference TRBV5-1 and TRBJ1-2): KAGVTQTPRYLIKTRGQQVTLSCSPISGHRSVSWYQQTPGQGLQFLFEYFSETQRNKGNFPGRFSGRQFSNSRSEMNVSTLELGDSALYLCASSLAGAQNYGYTFGSGTRLTVV.